The next 15 T cell receptor beta chains were all read from a single sample in a study of shared clonotypes between healthy human individuals. The assay was immunoSEQ multiplex PCR, and TCRdb's table has in-frame clones only and misses some. The profile shows about 2 million clones, 85% to 95% of them singletons. Sequenced material: naive CD4+ T cells sorted from blood. Subset described: CD45RA+ positively selected. The receptor set was obtained from a man aged 18 to 35 in good health.

Concerning this clone: This CDR3 is also generated by other DNA sequences in the sample. This rearrangement joins TRBV5-4 to TRBJ1-2; 11 nucleotides align to TRBD1. The CDR3 is made up of 13 amino acids. Losses at the gene ends were 4 bases for V and 8 bases for J; bases not matched to a gene: 4. Germline V gene lookup returns CDR1 SGHNT and CDR2 YYREEE (reference sequence). CDR3 sequence (DNA): TGTGCCAGCAGCCTGGGACAGGGGGGCGGCTACACCTTC. It specifies CASSLGQGGGYTF. Variable domain in full (rest from reference TRBV5-4 and TRBJ1-2): ETGVTQSPTHLIKTRGQQVTLRCSSQSGHNTVSWYQQALGQGPQFIFQYYREEENGRGNFPPRFSGLQFPNYSSELNVNALELDDSALYLCASSLGQGGGYTFGSGTRLTVV.

This clone was recorded only once. V usage is TRBV2 and J usage is TRBJ1-5, with 8 bases identical to TRBD1. J gave up 8 bases and V 6 bases, and 9 bases lay outside the gene matches. This CDR3 is 14 amino acids long. CDR1 and CDR2 from the germline V gene are SNHLY and FYNNEI. The CDR3 nucleotides read TGTGCCAGCAGACCACAGGGGGGTGGTGAGCCCCAGCATTTT. Protein: CASRPQGGGEPQHF. Full variable domain (remainder filled in from reference TRBV2 and TRBJ1-5): EPEVTQTPSHQVTQMGQEVILRCVPISNHLYFYWYRQILGQKVEFLVSFYNNEISEKSEIFDDQFSVERPDGSNFTLKIRSTKLEDSAMYFCASRPQGGGEPQHFGDGTRLSIL.

The chain employs TRBV30 and TRBJ1-5; TRBD1 might be the D (6 bases). The germline V gene has CDR1 GTSNPN and CDR2 SVGIG (reference sequence). CDR3 length: 17 amino acids. Deletions cut 3 bases from V and 0 bases from J, with 18 bases between. CDR3 nucleotides: TGTGCCTGGAGCCCCCGGGGGGCTTATTATAGCAATCAGCCCCAGCATTTT. Its translation: CAWSPRGAYYSNQPQHF.

Remarks on this clone: Different DNA sequences within this sample yield the same CDR3. J is TRBJ2-2 and V is TRBV4-3; D is ambiguous. Germline V gives CDR1 LGHNA, CDR2 YSLEER. Trimming took 0 bases from V and 4 from J, leaving 6 bases between them. The CDR3 runs 14 residues. CDR3 sequence reads: CASSQEAGTGELFF. The CDR3 DNA sequence: TGCGCCAGCAGCCAAGAAGCAGGCACCGGGGAGCTGTTTTTT.

This chain connects TRBV10-1 to TRBJ2-3; 7 nucleotides align to TRBD1. The CDR3 consists of 14 residues. V lost 6 bases, J lost 2 bases, and 5 bases stayed unmatched. The V gene's germline CDR1 is WNHNN and CDR2 SYGVQD (reference sequence). CDR3: CASSRGSYTDTQYF. The DNA of the CDR3 is TGCGCCAGCAGCAGGGGGTCGTACACAGATACGCAGTATTTT.

V and J are TRBV9 and TRBJ1-2; D not resolved. CDR1 is SGDLS and CDR2 is YYNGEE in the germline V gene. V dropped 0 bases and J dropped 6 bases, with 18 bases sitting between them. The CDR3 sequence is 16 residues long. The CDR3 loop is CASSVAAAPGIDGYTF. Here the CDR3 DNA reads TGTGCCAGCAGCGTAGCGGCGGCGCCAGGTATCGATGGCTACACCTTC.

The chain uses TRBV6-5 and TRBJ1-1; D might be TRBD1 (6 bases). This CDR3 region has 13 residues. Germline V gene lookup returns CDR1 MNHEY and CDR2 SVGAGI. The germline V and J ends were trimmed by 6 bases and 3 bases, with 11 bases remaining between them. Here the CDR3 reads CASRQQGYTEAFF. The DNA of the CDR3 is TGTGCCAGCAGACAACAGGGATACACTGAAGCTTTCTTT.

This clone has a handful of counts. J is TRBJ2-7 and V is TRBV5-1; TRBD1 aligns across 7 bases. The germline CDR1 and CDR2 sequences are SGHRS and YFSETQ. This CDR3 region has 15 residues. V dropped 5 bases and J dropped 7; count of bases not matched to a gene: 15. The CDR3 here is CASRFGQEIRGEQYF. The CDR3 DNA reads as TGCGCCAGCAGATTTGGACAGGAGATACGGGGAGAGCAGTACTTC.

The chain carries TRBV6-6 and TRBJ1-2; D perhaps matches TRBD1 (5 bases). CDR1 is MNHNY, CDR2 SVGAGI, per germline (reference sequence). V was pared by 2 bases and J by 5 bases, with 12 bases between. There are 14 residues in the CDR3. The CDR3 DNA reads TGTGCCAGCAGTTACCCCGGGACCGAGTATGGCTACACCTTC. This sequence encodes CASSYPGTEYGYTF.

This chain joins TRBV10-1 and TRBJ2-3, with 9 bases identical to TRBD2. V was pared by 4 bases and J by 2 bases, with 4 bases of the junction left unmatched. The CDR3 extends over 15 amino acids. Looked up from germline, CDR1 is WNHNN and CDR2 is SYGVQD (reference sequence). The chain's CDR3 is CASSVKRGDTDTQYF. The CDR3 coding sequence is TGCGCCAGCAGTGTAAAGCGGGGGGACACAGATACGCAGTATTTT.

This clone was counted between two and nine times. This chain uses TRBV7-9 with TRBJ1-1; a possible D gene is TRBD1 (6 bases). The CDR3 is 13 residues long. In germline, CDR1 is SEHNR, CDR2 FQNEAQ (reference sequence). V lost 4 bases, J lost 7 bases, and 13 bases lay in between. This chain's CDR3 is CASSSINRDEAFF. In nucleotides, the CDR3 is TGTGCCAGCAGCTCTATTAACAGGGATGAAGCTTTCTTT.

The V and J genes are TRBV5-1 and TRBJ2-4, with D possibly called TRBD1 or TRBD2 (5 bases each). CDR1 and CDR2 from the germline V gene are SGHRS and YFSETQ. Trimming stripped 4 bases from V and 1 base from J, with 15 bases between. The CDR3 spans 16 residues. The CDR3 spells CASSPGPQEAKNIQYF. The CDR3 nucleotides are TGCGCCAGCAGCCCGGGACCCCAAGAGGCCAAAAACATTCAGTACTTC.

This chain joins TRBV7-2 and TRBJ2-4; 10 bases are shared with TRBD2. Looked up from germline, CDR1 is SGHTA and CDR2 is FQGNSA. After removal of 5 bases from V and 8 bases from J, the junction contained 9 bases not matched to a gene. The CDR3 is made up of 15 amino acids. The CDR3 DNA follows: TGTGCCAGCAGCCAGTTTGGGACTAGCGACGACATTCAGTACTTC. Encoded protein: CASSQFGTSDDIQYF.

This clone was seen a few times. V is TRBV6-5 and J is TRBJ2-5, with D perhaps TRBD1 (6 bases). CDR3 length equals 13 residues. V lost 7 bases, J lost 5 bases, and 14 bases lay in between. Germline CDR1 is MNHEY and CDR2 is SVGAGI. The CDR3 is CASTGQLGETQYF. In DNA form, the CDR3 reads TGTGCCAGCACCGGACAGCTAGGGGAGACCCAGTACTTC.

The chain employs TRBV5-1 and TRBJ2-3; D is perhaps TRBD2 (6 bases). Trimming cost V 4 bases and J 2 bases, with 14 bases left between them. Germline V gives CDR1 SGHRS, CDR2 YFSETQ. The CDR3 has 15 amino acids. The CDR3 is CASSPDAGTTDTQYF. CDR3 bases: TGCGCCAGCAGCCCCGATGCGGGGACCACAGATACGCAGTATTTT. Variable domain in full (rest from reference TRBV5-1 and TRBJ2-3): KAGVTQTPRYLIKTRGQQVTLSCSPISGHRSVSWYQQTPGQGLQFLFEYFSETQRNKGNFPGRFSGRQFSNSRSEMNVSTLELGDSALYLCASSPDAGTTDTQYFGPGTRLTVL.